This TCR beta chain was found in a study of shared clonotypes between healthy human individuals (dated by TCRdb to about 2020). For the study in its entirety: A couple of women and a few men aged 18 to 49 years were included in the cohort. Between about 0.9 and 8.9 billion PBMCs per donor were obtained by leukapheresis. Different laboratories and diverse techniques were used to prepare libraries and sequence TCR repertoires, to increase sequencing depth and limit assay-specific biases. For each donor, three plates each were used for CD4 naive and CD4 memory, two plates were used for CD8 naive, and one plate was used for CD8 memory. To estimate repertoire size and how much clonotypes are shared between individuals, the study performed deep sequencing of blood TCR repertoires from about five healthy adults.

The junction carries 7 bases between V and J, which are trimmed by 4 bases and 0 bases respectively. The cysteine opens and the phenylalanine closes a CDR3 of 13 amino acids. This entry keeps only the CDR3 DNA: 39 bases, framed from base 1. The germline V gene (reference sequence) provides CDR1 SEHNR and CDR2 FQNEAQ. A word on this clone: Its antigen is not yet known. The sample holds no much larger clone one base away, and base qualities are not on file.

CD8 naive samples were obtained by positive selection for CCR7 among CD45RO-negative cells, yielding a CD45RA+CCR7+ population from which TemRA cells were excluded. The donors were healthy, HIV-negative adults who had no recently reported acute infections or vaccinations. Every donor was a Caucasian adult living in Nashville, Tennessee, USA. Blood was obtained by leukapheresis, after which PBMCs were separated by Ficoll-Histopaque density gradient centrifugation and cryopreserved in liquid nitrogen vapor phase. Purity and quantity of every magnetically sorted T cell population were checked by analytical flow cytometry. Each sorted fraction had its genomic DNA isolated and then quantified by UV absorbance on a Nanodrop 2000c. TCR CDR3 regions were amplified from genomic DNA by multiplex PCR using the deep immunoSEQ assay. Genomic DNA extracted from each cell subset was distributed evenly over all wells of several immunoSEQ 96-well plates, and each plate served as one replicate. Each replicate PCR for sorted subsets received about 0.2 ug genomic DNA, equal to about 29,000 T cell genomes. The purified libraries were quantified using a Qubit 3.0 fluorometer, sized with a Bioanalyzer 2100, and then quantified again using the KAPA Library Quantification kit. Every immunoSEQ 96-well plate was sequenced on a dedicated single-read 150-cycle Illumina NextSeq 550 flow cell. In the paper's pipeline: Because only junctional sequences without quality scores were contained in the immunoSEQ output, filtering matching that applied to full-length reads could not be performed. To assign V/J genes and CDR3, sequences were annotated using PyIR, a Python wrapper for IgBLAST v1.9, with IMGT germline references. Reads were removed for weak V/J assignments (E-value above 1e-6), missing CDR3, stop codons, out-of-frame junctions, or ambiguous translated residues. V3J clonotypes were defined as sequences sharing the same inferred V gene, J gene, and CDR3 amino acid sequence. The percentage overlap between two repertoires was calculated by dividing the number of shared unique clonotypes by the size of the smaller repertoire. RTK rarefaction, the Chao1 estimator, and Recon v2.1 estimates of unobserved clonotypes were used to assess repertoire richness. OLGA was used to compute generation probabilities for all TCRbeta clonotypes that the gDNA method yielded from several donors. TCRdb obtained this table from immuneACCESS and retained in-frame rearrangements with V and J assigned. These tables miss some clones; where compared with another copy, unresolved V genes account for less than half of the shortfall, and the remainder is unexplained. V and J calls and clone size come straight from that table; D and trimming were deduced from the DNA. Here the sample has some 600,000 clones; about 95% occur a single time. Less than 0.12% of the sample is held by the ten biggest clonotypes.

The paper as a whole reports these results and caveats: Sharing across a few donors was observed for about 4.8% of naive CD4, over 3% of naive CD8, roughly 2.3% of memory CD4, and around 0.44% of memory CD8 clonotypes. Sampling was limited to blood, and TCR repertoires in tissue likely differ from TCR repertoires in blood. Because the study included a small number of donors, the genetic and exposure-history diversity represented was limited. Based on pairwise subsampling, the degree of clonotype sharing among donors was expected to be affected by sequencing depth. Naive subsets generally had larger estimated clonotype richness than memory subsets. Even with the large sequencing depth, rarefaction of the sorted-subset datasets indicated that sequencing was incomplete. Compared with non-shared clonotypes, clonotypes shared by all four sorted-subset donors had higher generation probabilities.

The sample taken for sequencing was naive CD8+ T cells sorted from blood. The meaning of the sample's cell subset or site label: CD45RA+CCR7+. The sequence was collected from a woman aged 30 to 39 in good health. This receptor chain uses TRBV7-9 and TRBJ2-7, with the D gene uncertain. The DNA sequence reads TGTGCCAGCAGCTCAACAAGCTCCTACGAGCAGTACTTC. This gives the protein CASSSTSSYEQYF. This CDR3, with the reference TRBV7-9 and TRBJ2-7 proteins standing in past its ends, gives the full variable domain DTGVSQNPRHKITKRGQNVTFRCDPISEHNRLYWYRQTLGQGPEFLTYFQNEAQLEKSRLLSDRFSAERPKGSFSTLEIQRTEQGDSAMYLCASSSTSSYEQYFGPGTRLTVT.